This T cell receptor beta chain was captured by sequencing in a study of CD8 T cells in Susac syndrome. CD8+ and CD4+ T cells from blood underwent TCR beta sequencing. In germline, CDR1 is LNHNV, CDR2 YYDKDF (reference sequence). Trimming removed 1 base at V and 0 bases at J, with 8 bases between. The CDR3 spans 15 residues. With random hexamers, 0.5 to 1 ug RNA was reverse transcribed. A multiplex approach, immunoSEQ multiplex PCR, amplified TCR beta CDR3 across 54 Vbeta and 13 Jbeta. TCRdb re-derived calls from the immunoSEQ multiplex PCR reads in MiXCR, one entry per CDR3 protein. The data show tens of thousands of distinct CDR3 sequences, with 93% seen just once and under 0.3% held by the top ten.

The sequenced sample was CD8+ T cells from PBMCs. The sequence derives from a human donor in good health. The chain couples TRBV15 to TRBJ2-3; TRBD1 is a possible D gene (6 bases). Here the CDR3 reads CATSRAGDSTDTQYF. The CDR3 bases are TGTGCCACCAGCAGAGCAGGGGATAGCACAGATACGCAGTATTTT.